This note documents a single T cell receptor beta chain sequence. The target antigen is unknown. Assay used: immunoSEQ multiplex PCR; TCRdb lists only in-frame clones, some missing. The sample holds approximately 120,000 clones, about 87% seen once. The data stem from a study of T cell responses to AZD1222 COVID-19 vaccine. Study as a whole: Timing groups of about 4 and about 12 weeks for second doses were pooled. Study-wide results and limits: All repertoire sampling was performed exclusively after the peak T cell response. Nearly half of the spike-specific TCRs reportedly recognize variant regions that carry no mutations.

The germline gives CDR1 GTSNPN, CDR2 SVGIG (reference sequence). CDR3 length: 17 amino acids. Trimming stripped 2 bases from V and 6 bases from J, with 20 bases between. The sequence came from an adult in good health. The input for sequencing was peripheral blood, taken on day 0 of AZD1222 vaccination. The chain carries TRBV30 and TRBJ1-6, with D possibly being TRBD1 (6 bases). DNA of the CDR3: TGTGCCTGGAGTCCGGGTGGGGGGGGCGATGGTAATTCACCCCTCCACTTT. Amino acids: CAWSPGGGGDGNSPLHF.